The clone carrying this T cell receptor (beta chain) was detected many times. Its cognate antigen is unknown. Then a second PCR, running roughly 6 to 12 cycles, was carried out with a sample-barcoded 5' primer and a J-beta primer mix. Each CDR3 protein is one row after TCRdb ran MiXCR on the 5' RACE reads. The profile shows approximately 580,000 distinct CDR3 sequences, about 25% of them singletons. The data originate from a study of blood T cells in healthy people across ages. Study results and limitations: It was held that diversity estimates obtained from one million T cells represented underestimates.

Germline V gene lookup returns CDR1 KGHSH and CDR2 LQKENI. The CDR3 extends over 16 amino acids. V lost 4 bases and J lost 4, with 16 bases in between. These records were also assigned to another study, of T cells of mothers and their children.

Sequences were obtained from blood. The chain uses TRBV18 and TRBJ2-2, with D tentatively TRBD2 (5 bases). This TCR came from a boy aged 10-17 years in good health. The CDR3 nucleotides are TGTGCCAGCTCACTTCCGACGGGGAACCCCACCGGGGAGCTGTTTTTT. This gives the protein CASSLPTGNPTGELFF.